The 4 T cell receptor beta chains below come from one sample, sequenced in a study of shared clonotypes between healthy human individuals. Sequencing used immunoSEQ multiplex PCR; TCRdb keeps in-frame clones, though not all of them. This table has approximately 2.4 million clones, about 94% appearing once. The specimen was naive CD4+ T cells sorted from blood. Sample subset: CD45RA+ positively selected. These receptors all come from a man aged 18 to 30 in good health.

The chain employs TRBV10-3 and TRBJ1-2; D might be TRBD1 (5 bases). Trimming took 6 bases from V and 2 from J, leaving 19 bases between them. The germline CDR1 and CDR2 sequences are ENHRY and SYGVKD. This CDR3 is built from 16 residues. CDR3 sequence reads: CAISDRVGSDNYGYTF. CDR3 DNA sequence: TGTGCCATCAGCGACAGAGTTGGGAGCGACAACTATGGCTACACCTTC.

The CDR3 bases are TGTGCCAGCTGGAGGTTAGGACTAGCGGAAGAGACCCAGTACTTC. Encoded protein: CASWRLGLAEETQYF. This chain connects TRBV6-5 to TRBJ2-5, with 10 bases identical to TRBD2. Germline V gene data show CDR1 as MNHEY and CDR2 as SVGAGI. Trimming took 8 bases from V and 3 from J; bases not matched to a gene: 9. The CDR3 totals 15 residues.

This chain connects TRBV6-5 to TRBJ1-5, with D maybe TRBD1 (5 bases). This CDR3 is built from 13 residues. V was cut by 4 bases and J by 9 bases, with 13 bases left in between. In germline, CDR1 is MNHEY, CDR2 SVGAGI. The CDR3 region is CASSSRWGGPQHF. CDR3 sequence (DNA): TGTGCCAGCAGTTCTCGTTGGGGGGGGCCCCAGCATTTT.

On this clone: This same CDR3 is encoded by further DNA sequences in the sample. The V gene is TRBV30, the J gene TRBJ1-1, with D uncertain. The germline CDR1 and CDR2 sequences are GTSNPN and SVGIG (reference sequence). The CDR3 extends over 13 amino acids. With 0 bases removed from V and 1 base from J, the gap between germline ends came to 6 bases. The CDR3, as DNA: TGTGCCTGGAGTGTATGGGAGAACACTGAAGCTTTCTTT. Translated: CAWSVWENTEAFF.